What follows are 2 T cell receptor beta chains derived from one specimen sequenced in a study of tumor and adjacent non-tumor tissue in lung cancer. RNA was extracted from bulk tissue without any cell sorting. Distant lung tissue was collected more than 3 cm away from the tumor edge. Three rounds of nested PCR, following a modified ARM-PCR protocol, produced the TCRbeta library. Each CDR3 protein gets one entry after TCRdb re-called the multiplex PCR reads with MiXCR. The sample comprises under 95,000 distinct CDR3 sequences, roughly 80% of which are singletons, and roughly half rests with the top ten. The sequencing input was distant non-tumor lung tissue. The origin of the receptors is a man aged 55 to 70 with non-small cell lung cancer.

On this clonotype: Relative to the germline gene, one junction end is altered; a read error may explain this. This chain links TRBV5-6 with TRBJ1-1; D unresolved. CDR1 is SGHDT, CDR2 YYEEEE, per germline. CDR3 length: 14 amino acids. Here the CDR3 reads CASSLGQLNTEALF. CDR3 nucleotides: TGTGCCAGCAGCTTGGGACAATTGAATACTGAAGCTTTATTT.

In the case of this clonotype: A much larger clone is a single base away; this may be a read error. V is TRBV11-2 and J is TRBJ2-7; D might be TRBD1 or TRBD2, each matching 5 bases. CDR3 size: 15 residues. Germline lookup yields CDR1 SGHAT and CDR2 FQNNGV. V was pared by 2 bases and J by 2 bases, with 13 bases between. The CDR3 DNA reads TGTGCCAGCAGCTTAAGTAGGGGACCCCCCTACGAGCAGTACTTC. This gives the protein CASSLSRGPPYEQYF.